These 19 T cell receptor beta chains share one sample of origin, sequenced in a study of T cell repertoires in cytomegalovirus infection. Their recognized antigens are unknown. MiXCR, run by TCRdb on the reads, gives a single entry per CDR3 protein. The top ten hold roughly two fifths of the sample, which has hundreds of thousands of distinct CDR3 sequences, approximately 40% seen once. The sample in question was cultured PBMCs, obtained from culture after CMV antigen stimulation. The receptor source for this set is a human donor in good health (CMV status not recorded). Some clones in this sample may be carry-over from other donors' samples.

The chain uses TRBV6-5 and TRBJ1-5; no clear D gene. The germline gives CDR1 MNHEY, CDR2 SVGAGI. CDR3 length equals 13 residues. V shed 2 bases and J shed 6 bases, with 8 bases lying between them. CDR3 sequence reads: CASSYRIGQPQHF. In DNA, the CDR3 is TGTGCCAGCAGTTACAGAATCGGTCAGCCCCAGCATTTT.

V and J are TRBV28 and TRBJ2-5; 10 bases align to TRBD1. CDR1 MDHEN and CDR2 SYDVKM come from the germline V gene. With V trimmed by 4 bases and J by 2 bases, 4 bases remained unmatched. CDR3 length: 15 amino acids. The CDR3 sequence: CASSWGQGPQETQYF. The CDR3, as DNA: TGTGCCAGCAGTTGGGGACAGGGGCCACAAGAGACCCAGTACTTC.

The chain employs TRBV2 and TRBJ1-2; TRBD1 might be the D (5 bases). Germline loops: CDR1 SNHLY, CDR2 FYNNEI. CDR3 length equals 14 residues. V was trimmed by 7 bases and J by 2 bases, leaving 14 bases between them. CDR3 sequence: CASNDATANYGYTF. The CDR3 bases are TGTGCCAGCAACGATGCGACAGCCAACTATGGCTACACCTTC.

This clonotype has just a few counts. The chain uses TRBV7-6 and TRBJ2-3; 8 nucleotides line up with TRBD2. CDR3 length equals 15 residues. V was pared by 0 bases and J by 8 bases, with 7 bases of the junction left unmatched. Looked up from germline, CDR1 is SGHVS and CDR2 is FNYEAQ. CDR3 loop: CASSLAGAGGATQYF. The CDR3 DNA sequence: TGTGCCAGCAGCTTAGCCGGTGCGGGGGGCGCTACGCAGTATTTT.

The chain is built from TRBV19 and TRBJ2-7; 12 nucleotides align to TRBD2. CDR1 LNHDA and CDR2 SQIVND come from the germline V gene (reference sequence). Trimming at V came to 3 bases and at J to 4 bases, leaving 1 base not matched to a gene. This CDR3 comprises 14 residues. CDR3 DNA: TGTGCCAGTAGTATTACTAGCGGGAGGTACGAGCAGTACTTC. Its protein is CASSITSGRYEQYF.

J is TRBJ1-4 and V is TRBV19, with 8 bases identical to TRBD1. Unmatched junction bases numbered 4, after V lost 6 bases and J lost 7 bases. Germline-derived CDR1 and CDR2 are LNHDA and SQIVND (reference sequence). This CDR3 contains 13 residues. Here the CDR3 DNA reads TGTGCCAGTAGCACCGGGACAGGTGAAAAACTGTTTTTT. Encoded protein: CASSTGTGEKLFF.

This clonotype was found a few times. The CDR3 protein is CASSYGQANTEAFF. CDR3 coding DNA: TGTGCCAGCAGTTACGGACAAGCGAACACTGAAGCTTTCTTT. The chain is built from TRBV6-5 and TRBJ1-1; maybe TRBD1 (5 bases). Germline V lookup: CDR1 MNHEY, CDR2 SVGAGI. The CDR3 has 14 residues. Between the trimmed V and J ends, which lost 2 bases and 1 base, there was a span of 8 bases.

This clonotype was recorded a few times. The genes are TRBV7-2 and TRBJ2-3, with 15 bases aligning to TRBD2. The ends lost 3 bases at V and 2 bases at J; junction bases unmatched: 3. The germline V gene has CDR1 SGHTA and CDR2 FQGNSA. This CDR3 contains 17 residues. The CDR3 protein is CASSFGTSGGTTDTQYF. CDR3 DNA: TGTGCCAGCAGCTTCGGGACTAGCGGGGGGACCACAGATACGCAGTATTTT.

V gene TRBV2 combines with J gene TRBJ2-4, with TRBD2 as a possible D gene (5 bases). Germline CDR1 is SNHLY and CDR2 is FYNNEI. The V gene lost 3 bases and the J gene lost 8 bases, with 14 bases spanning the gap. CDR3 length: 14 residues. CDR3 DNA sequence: TGTGCCAGCAGTGAGAACGGGGTTTCGGACATTCAGTACTTC. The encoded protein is CASSENGVSDIQYF.

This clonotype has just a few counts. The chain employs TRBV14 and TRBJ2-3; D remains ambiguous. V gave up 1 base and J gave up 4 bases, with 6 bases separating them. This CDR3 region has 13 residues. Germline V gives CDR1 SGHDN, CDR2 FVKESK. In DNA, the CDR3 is TGTGCCAGCAGCCAAGTCCTGGCAGATACGCAGTATTTT. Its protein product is CASSQVLADTQYF.

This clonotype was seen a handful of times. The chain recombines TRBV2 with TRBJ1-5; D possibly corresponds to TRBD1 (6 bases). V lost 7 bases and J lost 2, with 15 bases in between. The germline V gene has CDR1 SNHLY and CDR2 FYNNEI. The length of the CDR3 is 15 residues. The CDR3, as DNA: TGTGCCAGCATGCAGGGGCAGGGAGGCAATCAGCCCCAGCATTTT. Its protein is CASMQGQGGNQPQHF.

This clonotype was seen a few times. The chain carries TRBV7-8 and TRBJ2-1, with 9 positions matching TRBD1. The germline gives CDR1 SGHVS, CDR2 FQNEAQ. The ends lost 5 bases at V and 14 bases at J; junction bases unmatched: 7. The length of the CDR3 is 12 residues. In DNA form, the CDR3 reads TGTGCCAGCAGCGCGCCCGGGACAGGGAAGTTCTTC. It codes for CASSAPGTGKFF.

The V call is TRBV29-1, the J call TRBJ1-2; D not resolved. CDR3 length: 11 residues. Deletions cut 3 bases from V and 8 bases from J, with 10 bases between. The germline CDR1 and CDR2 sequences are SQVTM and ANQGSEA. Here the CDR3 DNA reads TGCAGCGTTGAGTCTGGGATGGGCTACACCTTC. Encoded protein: CSVESGMGYTF.

CDR3 residues: CASSSPSLGRETQYF. The DNA of the CDR3 is TGTGCCAGCAGTTCGCCTAGCCTGGGGAGAGAGACCCAGTACTTC. The chain has TRBV6-8 and TRBJ2-5, with a weak D call TRBD2 (5 bases). Trimming removed 4 bases at V and 4 bases at J, with 16 bases between. CDR1 is MNHGY, CDR2 SAAAGT, per germline. The CDR3 contains 15 residues.

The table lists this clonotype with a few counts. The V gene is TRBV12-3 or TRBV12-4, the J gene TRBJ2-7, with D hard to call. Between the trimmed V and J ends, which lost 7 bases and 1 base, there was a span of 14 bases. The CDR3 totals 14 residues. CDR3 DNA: TGTGCCAGCAAATATCCGGGCGTATCCTACGAGCAGTACTTC. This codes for CASKYPGVSYEQYF.

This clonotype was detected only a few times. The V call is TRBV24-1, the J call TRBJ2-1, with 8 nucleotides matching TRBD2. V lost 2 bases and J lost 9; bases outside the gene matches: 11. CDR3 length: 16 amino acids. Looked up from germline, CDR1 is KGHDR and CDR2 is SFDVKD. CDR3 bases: TGTGCCACCAGTGATTCCAACGGGGGGGCTCTGAGTGAGCAGTTCTTC. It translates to CATSDSNGGALSEQFF.

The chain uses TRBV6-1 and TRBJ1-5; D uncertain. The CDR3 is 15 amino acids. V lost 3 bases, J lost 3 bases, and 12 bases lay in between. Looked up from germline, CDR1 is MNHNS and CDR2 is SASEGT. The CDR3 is CASSDRRGANQPQHF. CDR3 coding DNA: TGTGCCAGCAGTGACAGGCGGGGTGCCAATCAGCCCCAGCATTTT.

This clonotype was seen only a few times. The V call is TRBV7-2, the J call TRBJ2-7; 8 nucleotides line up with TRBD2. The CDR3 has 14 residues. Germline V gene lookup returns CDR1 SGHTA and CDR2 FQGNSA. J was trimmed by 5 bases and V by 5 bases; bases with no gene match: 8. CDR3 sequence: CASSLSGTRHEQYF. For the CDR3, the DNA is TGTGCCAGCAGCCTATCCGGGACTAGACACGAGCAGTACTTC.

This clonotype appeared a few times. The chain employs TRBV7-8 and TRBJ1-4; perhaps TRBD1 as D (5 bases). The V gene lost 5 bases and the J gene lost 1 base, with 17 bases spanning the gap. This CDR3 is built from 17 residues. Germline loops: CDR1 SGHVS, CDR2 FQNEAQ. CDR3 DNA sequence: TGTGCCAGCAGCCTGCGCGCCCCGACAGTAACTAATGAAAAACTGTTTTTT. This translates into CASSLRAPTVTNEKLFF.